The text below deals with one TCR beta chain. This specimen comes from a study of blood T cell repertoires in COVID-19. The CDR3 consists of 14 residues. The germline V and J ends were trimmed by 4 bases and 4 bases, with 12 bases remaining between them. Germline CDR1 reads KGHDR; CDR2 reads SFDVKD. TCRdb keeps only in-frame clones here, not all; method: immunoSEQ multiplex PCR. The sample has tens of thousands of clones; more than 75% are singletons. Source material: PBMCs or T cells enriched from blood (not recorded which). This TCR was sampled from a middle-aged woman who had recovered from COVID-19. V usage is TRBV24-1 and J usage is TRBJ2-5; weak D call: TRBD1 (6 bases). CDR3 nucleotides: TGTGCCACCAGTGACCCGGACAGAGTAGAGACCCAGTACTTC. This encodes CATSDPDRVETQYF.